This T cell receptor beta chain was sequenced during a study of cytomegalovirus exposure and HLA in healthy donors. Only one count was recorded for this clone. Its target is unknown. The PCR contained 60 Vbeta and 13 Jbeta primers. Only in-frame clones appear in the TCRdb table, and some are missing; sequencing was by immunoSEQ multiplex PCR. Of approximately 100,000 clones listed, about 89% are singletons. Findings and limits, study-wide: At a 0.05 false discovery rate, a later analysis found 18,000 or so TCR beta sequences to be associated with HLA alleles.

This sequence originates from a man in his thirties or forties in good health and CMV-seropositive. Sequencing used PBMCs.

The CDR3 is CASSNWDSPYNEQFF. CDR3 bases: TGTGCCAGCAGTAATTGGGACTCCCCCTACAATGAGCAGTTCTTC. This chain connects TRBV27 to TRBJ2-1; tentative D call: TRBD2 (6 bases). V was shortened by 5 bases and J by 2 bases, with 13 bases between the two germline ends. Germline CDR1 is MNHEY and CDR2 is SMNVEV (reference sequence). CDR3 length: 15 residues.